A single sample gave rise to the 5 T cell receptor beta chains below, sequenced in a study of T cell responses to AZD1222 COVID-19 vaccine. The repertoire was sequenced with immunoSEQ multiplex PCR; TCRdb's copy has only in-frame clones and lacks some. The repertoire holds around 120,000 clones, with 80% to 95% as singletons. The specimen was peripheral blood, collected 28 days after the second AZD1222 dose. The origin of the receptors is an adult who received the AZD1222 COVID-19 vaccine.

The chain joins TRBV30 to TRBJ2-1, with TRBD1 identical over 7 bases. This CDR3 has 13 amino acids. With 1 base clipped from V and 7 bases from J, the junction kept 4 bases outside the gene matches. In germline, CDR1 is GTSNPN, CDR2 SVGIG (reference sequence). DNA for the CDR3: TGTGCCTGGAGTGACGCAGGGGGTAATGAGCAGTTCTTC. This encodes CAWSDAGGNEQFF.

This clone was counted a single time. The chain carries TRBV18 and TRBJ1-6, with D possibly matching TRBD1 (5 bases). Trimming pared 2 bases from V and 0 bases from J, leaving 14 bases between. The germline V gene encodes CDR1 KGHSH and CDR2 LQKENI. CDR3 length: 18 residues. The CDR3 reads CASSPRGLQSSYNSPLHF. In nucleotides, the CDR3 is TGTGCCAGCTCACCAAGGGGTTTGCAGAGCTCCTATAATTCACCCCTCCACTTT.

This sequence joins TRBV2 and TRBJ1-1; D gene ambiguous. This CDR3 contains 15 residues. The germline V gene has CDR1 SNHLY and CDR2 FYNNEI. The V end lost 6 bases, the J end lost 1 base, and 15 bases lay between the germline ends. CDR3 in DNA: TGTGCCAGCAGCGGAAATCCCCCGGGGAACACTGAAGCTTTCTTT. Protein: CASSGNPPGNTEAFF.

The chain employs TRBV19 and TRBJ2-1; D might be TRBD1 or TRBD2, each matching 5 bases. The germline V and J ends were trimmed by 4 bases and 2 bases, with 15 bases remaining between them. CDR1 is LNHDA and CDR2 is SQIVND in the germline V gene (reference sequence). This CDR3 region has 16 residues. CDR3 residues: CASSRAGTATYNEQFF. CDR3 nucleotide sequence: TGTGCCAGTAGTAGAGCCGGGACGGCGACCTACAATGAGCAGTTCTTC. The entire variable domain, with the rest obtained from reference TRBV19 and TRBJ2-1, is as follows: DGGITQSPKYLFRKEGQNVTLSCEQNLNHDAMYWYRQDPGQGLRLIYYSQIVNDFQKGDIAEGYSVSREKKESFPLTVTSAQKNPTAFYLCASSRAGTATYNEQFFGPGTRLTVL.

The chain is built from TRBV14 and TRBJ2-1; TRBD2 aligns across 10 bases. Trimming at V came to 0 bases and at J to 8 bases, leaving 13 bases not matched to a gene. CDR3 length: 18 residues. Germline V gives CDR1 SGHDN, CDR2 FVKESK. The CDR3 nucleotides read TGTGCCAGCAGCCAAGATGGGACTAGCGCCCTGGGCATCTATGAGCAGTTCTTC. Its protein is CASSQDGTSALGIYEQFF.